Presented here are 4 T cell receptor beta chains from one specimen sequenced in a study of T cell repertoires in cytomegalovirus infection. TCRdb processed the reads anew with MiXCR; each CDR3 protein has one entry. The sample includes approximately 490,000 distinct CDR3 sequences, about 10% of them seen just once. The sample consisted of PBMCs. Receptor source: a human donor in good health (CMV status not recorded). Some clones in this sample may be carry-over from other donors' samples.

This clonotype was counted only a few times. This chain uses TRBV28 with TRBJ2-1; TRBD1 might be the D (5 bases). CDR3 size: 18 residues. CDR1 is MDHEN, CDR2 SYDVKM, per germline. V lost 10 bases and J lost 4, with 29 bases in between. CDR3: CATDRRSRDRSRYNEQFF. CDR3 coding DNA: TGTGCCACCGACCGGCGGTCACGTGACAGAAGCCGGTACAATGAGCAGTTCTTC.

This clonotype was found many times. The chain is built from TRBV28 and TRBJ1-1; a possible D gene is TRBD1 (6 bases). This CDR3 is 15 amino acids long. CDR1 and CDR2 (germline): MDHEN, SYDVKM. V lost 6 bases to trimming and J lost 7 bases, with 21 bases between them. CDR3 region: CASSRTGIGLSEAFF. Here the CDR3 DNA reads TGTGCCAGCAGCCGTACAGGGATCGGTTTAAGTGAAGCTTTCTTT.

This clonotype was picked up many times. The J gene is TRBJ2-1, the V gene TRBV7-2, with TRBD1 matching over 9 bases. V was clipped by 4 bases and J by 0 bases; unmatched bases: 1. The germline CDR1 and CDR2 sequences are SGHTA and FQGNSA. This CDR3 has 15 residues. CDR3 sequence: CASSWDRDSYNEQFF. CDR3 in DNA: TGTGCCAGCAGCTGGGACAGGGACTCCTACAATGAGCAGTTCTTC.

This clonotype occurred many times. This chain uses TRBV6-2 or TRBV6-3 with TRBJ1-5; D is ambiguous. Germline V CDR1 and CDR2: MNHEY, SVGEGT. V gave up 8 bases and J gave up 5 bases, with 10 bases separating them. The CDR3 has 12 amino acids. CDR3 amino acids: CASSGGHQPQHF. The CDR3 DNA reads TGTGCCAGCTCGGGAGGCCATCAGCCCCAGCATTTT.